Below, 5 T cell receptor beta chains from the same sample are listed, as sequenced in a study of blood T cell repertoires in COVID-19. Sequenced by immunoSEQ multiplex PCR; TCRdb stores in-frame clones only, minus some. This sample has more than 110,000 clones, with about three quarters found just once. The sequenced sample consisted of PBMCs or T cells enriched from blood (not recorded which). Receptors were obtained from a woman aged 45-60 years who had recovered from COVID-19.

The rearrangement joins TRBV27 to TRBJ2-3; 9 bases are a match to TRBD1. CDR3 length equals 16 residues. The trim removed 6 bases at V and 4 bases at J, leaving 11 bases unmatched. Germline V gene lookup returns CDR1 MNHEY and CDR2 SMNVEV (reference sequence). The CDR3 spells CASRLGQRTGADTQYF. CDR3 nucleotides: TGTGCCAGCAGACTGGGACAGCGGACAGGGGCAGATACGCAGTATTTT.

The sample holds a few counts of this clone. The chain couples TRBV9 to TRBJ1-6; maybe TRBD1 (5 bases). Germline V gene lookup returns CDR1 SGDLS and CDR2 YYNGEE. V lost 0 bases, J lost 8 bases, and 6 bases lay in between. The CDR3 length is 13 residues. The CDR3 loop reads CASSVGGDSPLHF. CDR3 DNA sequence: TGTGCCAGCAGCGTAGGGGGCGATTCACCCCTCCACTTT.

The rearrangement uses TRBV6-4 and TRBJ1-6; 8 bases match TRBD1. V lost 6 bases to trimming and J lost 7 bases; unmatched junction nucleotides: 5. CDR1 and CDR2 (germline): MRHNA, SNTAGT. This CDR3 is 14 amino acids long. This CDR3 is CASSRTGNNSPLHF. The CDR3 DNA reads TGTGCCAGCAGCCGGACAGGGAACAATTCACCCCTCCACTTT.

This clone has just a few counts. J is TRBJ1-1 and V is TRBV29-1, with a possible D match to TRBD1 (5 bases). Trimming shortened V by 2 bases and J by 5 bases, and 12 bases separated the two germline ends. Germline V gene lookup returns CDR1 SQVTM and CDR2 ANQGSEA. The CDR3 runs 13 residues. The CDR3 is CSVEKGKGTEAFF. DNA for the CDR3: TGCAGCGTTGAAAAAGGGAAGGGGACTGAAGCTTTCTTT.

In regard to this clone: This specimen includes other DNA sequences encoding the same CDR3. The chain combines TRBV4-1 with TRBJ1-4; the match to TRBD1 covers 7 bases. The germline CDR1 and CDR2 sequences are MGHRA and YSYEKL. Trimming cost V 0 bases and J 3 bases; bases outside gene matches: 1. This CDR3 contains 15 residues. CDR3 residues: CASSQDQGANEKLFF. DNA for the CDR3: TGCGCCAGCAGCCAAGATCAGGGGGCTAATGAAAAACTGTTTTTT.